What follows are 13 T cell receptor beta chains derived from one specimen sequenced in a study of shared clonotypes between healthy human individuals. Only in-frame clones appear in the TCRdb table, and some are missing; sequencing was by immunoSEQ multiplex PCR. The sample holds a few million clones, over 85% seen once. Source material: naive CD4+ T cells sorted from blood. Noted subset: CD45RA+ positively selected. All receptors derive from a man aged 18 to 30 in good health.

This clone occurred once. The genes are TRBV4-3 and TRBJ2-1; TRBD2 aligns across 8 bases. With 0 bases clipped from V and 4 bases from J, the junction kept 23 bases outside the gene matches. Germline V gene data show CDR1 as LGHNA and CDR2 as YSLEER. The CDR3 consists of 22 residues. The CDR3 reads CASSQDPILAGGPSDLYNEQFF. The CDR3 coding sequence is TGCGCCAGCAGCCAAGATCCAATTTTGGCGGGAGGCCCCTCCGACCTTTACAATGAGCAGTTCTTC.

The chain is built from TRBV11-2 and TRBJ1-2; TRBD1 aligns across 7 bases. The CDR3 length is 18 residues. Unmatched junction bases numbered 18, after V lost 5 bases and J lost 3 bases. Germline CDR1 and CDR2: SGHAT and FQNNGV. CDR3 region: CASSRLSGGAHLYYGYTF. In nucleotides, the CDR3 is TGTGCCAGCAGCCGGCTCTCAGGGGGAGCCCACTTGTACTATGGCTACACCTTC.

As to this clone: The sample carries other DNA sequences with the same CDR3. The V call is TRBV5-1, the J call TRBJ2-3; 11 nucleotides agree with TRBD2. Germline V gene data show CDR1 as SGHRS and CDR2 as YFSETQ. This CDR3 contains 16 residues. V shed 4 bases, J shed 1 base, and the junction held 5 bases outside the gene matches. This chain's CDR3 is CASSPVAGGGTDTQYF. CDR3 sequence (DNA): TGCGCCAGCAGCCCCGTAGCGGGAGGGGGCACAGATACGCAGTATTTT.

The chain employs TRBV29-1 and TRBJ1-5; D possibly corresponds to TRBD1 (5 bases). Per germline, CDR1 SQVTM and CDR2 ANQGSEA. The CDR3 runs 13 residues. Trimming removed 5 bases from V and 0 bases from J, with 8 bases in between. The CDR3 reads CSVSDSSNQPQHF. For the CDR3, the DNA is TGCAGCGTTTCAGACAGTAGCAATCAGCCCCAGCATTTT.

The V gene is TRBV5-6, the J gene TRBJ1-6, with a tentative D call TRBD1 (5 bases). The CDR3 consists of 15 residues. Deletions cut 5 bases from V and 10 bases from J, with 19 bases between. CDR1 SGHDT and CDR2 YYEEEE come from the germline V gene. The CDR3 nucleotides read TGTGCCAGCAGTTCCCCGGGGGGTTCGGAATCACCCCTCCACTTT. Its protein is CASSSPGGSESPLHF. The full variable domain, in which reference TRBV5-6 and TRBJ1-6 provide the parts outside the CDR3, is DAGVTQSPTHLIKTRGQQVTLRCSPKSGHDTVSWYQQALGQGPQFIFQYYEEEERQRGNFPDRFSGHQFPNYSSELNVNALLLGDSALYLCASSSPGGSESPLHFGNGTRLTVT.

This clone has just one count. Other nucleotide sequences from this sample produce the same CDR3. The chain has TRBV5-1 and TRBJ1-6; 7 nucleotides agree with TRBD1. This CDR3 has 15 residues. The germline gives CDR1 SGHRS, CDR2 YFSETQ. The V and J ends lost 2 bases and 7 bases, in that order; junction bases with no gene match: 6. The CDR3 reads CASSLGDSPNSPLHF. The DNA for the CDR3 is TGCGCCAGCAGCTTAGGGGACAGCCCAAATTCACCCCTCCACTTT.

V gene TRBV6-1 combines with J gene TRBJ2-1; D is unresolved. The CDR3 has 15 amino acids. Germline V gene data show CDR1 as MNHNS and CDR2 as SASEGT. Trimming removed 7 bases from V and 0 bases from J, with 13 bases in between. CDR3 coding DNA: TGTGCCAGCACCTTGGGCCTTCTCTCCTACAATGAGCAGTTCTTC. This gives the protein CASTLGLLSYNEQFF.

J is TRBJ2-7 and V is TRBV18, with D possibly being TRBD2 (6 bases). The CDR3 is 14 residues long. Trimming stripped 5 bases from V and 2 bases from J, with 13 bases between. CDR1 and CDR2 from the germline V gene are KGHSH and LQKENI. The CDR3 region is CASSSGTPTYEQYF. DNA of the CDR3: TGTGCCAGCTCATCCGGGACTCCTACCTACGAGCAGTACTTC. Looking up the rest from reference TRBV18 and TRBJ2-7 gives the full variable domain: NAGVMQNPRHLVRRRGQEARLRCSPMKGHSHVYWYRQLPEEGLKFMVYLQKENIIDESGMPKERFSAEFPKEGPSILRIQQVVRGDSAAYFCASSSGTPTYEQYFGPGTRLTVT.

The chain couples TRBV30 to TRBJ2-7; D remains unclear. This CDR3 is built from 14 residues. Germline V gene sequence: CDR1 GTSNPN, CDR2 SVGIG (reference sequence). V was pared by 0 bases and J by 3 bases, with 12 bases between. The CDR3 is CAWSVGLRSYEQYF. DNA for the CDR3: TGTGCCTGGAGTGTAGGGCTGAGAAGCTACGAGCAGTACTTC.

Comments on this clone: Compared with germline, one end of the junction differs, possibly owing to a read error. This rearrangement joins TRBV7-7 to TRBJ2-3; no definite D call. The CDR3 sequence is 15 residues long. Germline loops: CDR1 SSHAT, CDR2 FNYEAQ (reference sequence). The CDR3 reads CASSRSRLETDTQYF. The CDR3 nucleotides read TGTGCTAGCAGCCGATCTCGTTTGGAGACAGATACGCAGTATTTT.

This chain links TRBV7-9 with TRBJ1-1; D ambiguous. V lost 7 bases, J lost 0 bases, and 12 bases lay in between. In germline, CDR1 is SEHNR, CDR2 FQNEAQ (reference sequence). The CDR3 sequence is 14 residues long. CDR3 DNA sequence: TGTGCCAGCATCACCCCACCGTTGAACACTGAAGCTTTCTTT. Protein: CASITPPLNTEAFF.

This clone was seen only once. The rearrangement links TRBV30 to TRBJ2-4; TRBD1 matches 7 bases. CDR1 GTSNPN and CDR2 SVGIG come from the germline V gene (reference sequence). The CDR3 is 16 amino acids. J was trimmed by 8 bases and V by 2 bases; bases with no gene match: 15. This CDR3 is CAWSWAGLTGQDIQYF. The CDR3 DNA is TGTGCCTGGAGTTGGGCAGGGCTGACAGGGCAAGACATTCAGTACTTC.

The V call is TRBV19, the J call TRBJ2-4; 10 bases map to TRBD1. The CDR3 spans 16 residues. V lost 4 bases and J lost 2; bases outside the gene matches: 5. Germline V gene data show CDR1 as LNHDA and CDR2 as SQIVND (reference sequence). The CDR3 region has the DNA TGTGCCAGTAGTACGACAGGGGGCTTTTCCAAAAACATTCAGTACTTC. Amino acid sequence: CASSTTGGFSKNIQYF.